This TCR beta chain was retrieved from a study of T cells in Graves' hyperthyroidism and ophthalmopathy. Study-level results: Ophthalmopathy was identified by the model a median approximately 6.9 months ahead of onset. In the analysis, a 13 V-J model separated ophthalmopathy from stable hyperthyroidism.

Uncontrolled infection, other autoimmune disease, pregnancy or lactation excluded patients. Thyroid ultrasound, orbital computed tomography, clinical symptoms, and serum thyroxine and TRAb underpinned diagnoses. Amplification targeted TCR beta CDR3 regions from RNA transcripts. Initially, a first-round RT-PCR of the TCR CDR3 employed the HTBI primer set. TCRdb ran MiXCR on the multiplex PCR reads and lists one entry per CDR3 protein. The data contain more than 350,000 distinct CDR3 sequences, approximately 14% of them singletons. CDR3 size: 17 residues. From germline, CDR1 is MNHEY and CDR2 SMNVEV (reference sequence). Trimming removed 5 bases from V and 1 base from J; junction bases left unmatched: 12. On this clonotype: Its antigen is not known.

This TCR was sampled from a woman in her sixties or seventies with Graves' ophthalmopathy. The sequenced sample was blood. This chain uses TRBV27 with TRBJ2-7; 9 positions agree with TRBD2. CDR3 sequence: CASSPVAGGPSSYEQYF. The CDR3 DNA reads TGTGCCAGCAGTCCAGTGGCGGGAGGGCCATCATCCTACGAGCAGTACTTC.